The clone carrying this T cell receptor beta chain appeared a few times. The CDR3 carries no conserved terminal phenylalanine or tryptophan, so it likely arises from a read error. It was unsorted whole blood that yielded blood RNA, and germline DNA was also extracted. This sample stems from a study of tumor-infiltrating lymphocytes in primary liver carcinoma. The template, roughly 0.45 ug total RNA, yielded TCR beta cDNA made with a constant-region primer. TCR beta libraries came from three nested multiplex PCR rounds using slightly modified ARM-PCR. The first two PCR rounds used TRBV1-TRBV30 primers with a Cbeta primer, around 10 cycles each. TCRdb passed the multiplex PCR reads through MiXCR, listing each CDR3 protein once. Seen here are around 170,000 distinct CDR3 sequences, 60% observed once, and the top ten hold less than 75%. Germline V gives CDR1 SGHAT, CDR2 FQNNGV. There are 15 residues in the CDR3. Trimming removed 3 bases from V and 2 bases from J; junction bases left unmatched: 0.

The chain couples TRBV11-2 to TRBJ2-1, with 11 bases matching TRBD2. The material sequenced was peripheral blood. The TCR was taken from a middle-aged man with primary liver carcinoma and hepatitis B virus infection. The CDR3 region has the DNA TGTGCCAGCAGCTTGACTAGCGGGACCTACAATGAGCAGTTCTCC. Its translation: CASSLTSGTYNEQFS.